Following are 5 T cell receptor beta chains from one sample sequenced in a study of vaccination effects on CD4 cells after COVID-19 (dated by TCRdb to 2021 to 2024). These receptors have no identified antigens. Library generation was performed with the immunoSEQ multiplex PCR assay. TCRdb took this table from immuneACCESS and kept in-frame rearrangements with V and J called. Such tables lack part of the clones; where checked against another copy, unresolved V genes explain under half of the gap, and the rest is unexplained. Recorded for this sample are roughly 41,000 clones; approximately 68% of them occurred a single time. Clones ranked in the top ten supply approximately 15% of the sample. In the ViraFEST assay, PBMC were stimulated with viral peptide pools, and TCR sequencing was then used to find antigen-specific CD4+ T cell clonotypes based on their expansion. After roughly 11 days of culture, CD4+ T cells were isolated with the EasySep CD4+ T cell isolation kit. None of the healthy vaccine recipients had a prior SARS-CoV-2 infection, which was confirmed by nucleocapsid antibody tests that came back negative both before and after vaccination.

Sample: CD4+ T cells from PBMCs cultured with HCoV-OC43 spike peptides, taken before COVID-19 vaccination. The cell subset or site label here, explained by the study, means: HCoV-OC43 spike overlapping peptide pool stimulation. Receptor source: a human donor who received a COVID-19 vaccine.

The chain couples TRBV27 to TRBJ2-5, with D possibly TRBD1 on 5 matching bases. Germline V lookup: CDR1 MNHEY, CDR2 SMNVEV (reference sequence). The ends were cut back, 4 bases at V and 2 bases at J, with 17 bases in the middle. The CDR3 runs 16 residues. The CDR3 reads CASSSPLRGRQETQYF. The CDR3 DNA sequence: TGTGCCAGCAGTTCCCCTCTAAGGGGTAGGCAAGAGACCCAGTACTTC.

The V call is TRBV6-5, the J call TRBJ1-3, with no clear D. CDR3 length equals 14 residues. V was cut by 6 bases and J by 0 bases, with 9 bases left in between. The germline CDR1 and CDR2 sequences are MNHEY and SVGAGI. The CDR3 spells CASSRAFSGNTIYF. The CDR3 nucleotides read TGTGCCAGCAGCCGGGCCTTCTCTGGAAACACCATATATTTT.

The V gene is TRBV6-1, the J gene TRBJ1-1, with 9 bases fitting TRBD1. The CDR3 consists of 14 residues. The trim removed 2 bases at V and 5 bases at J, leaving 3 bases unmatched. Germline V gene lookup returns CDR1 MNHNS and CDR2 SASEGT. The CDR3 protein is CASSEWGTGTEAFF. The DNA for the CDR3 is TGTGCCAGCAGTGAATGGGGGACAGGGACTGAAGCTTTCTTT.

This clone was detected only a few times. The chain carries TRBV18 and TRBJ1-1, with 7 bases lining up with TRBD1. Germline CDR1 is KGHSH and CDR2 is LQKENI. Trimming at V came to 7 bases and at J to 1 base, leaving 6 bases not matched to a gene. The CDR3 totals 14 residues. The CDR3 region is CASFLTGANTEAFF. Written as DNA, the CDR3 is TGTGCCAGCTTCCTAACAGGGGCGAACACTGAAGCTTTCTTT.

The chain uses TRBV29-1 and TRBJ2-4, with D perhaps TRBD2 (7 bases). The CDR3 sequence is 15 residues long. From germline, CDR1 is SQVTM and CDR2 ANQGSEA. V was cut by 3 bases and J by 1 base, with 13 bases left in between. This chain's CDR3 is CSVEPGGQAKNIQYF. DNA for the CDR3: TGCAGCGTTGAGCCCGGGGGGCAGGCCAAAAACATTCAGTACTTC.